The following is a T cell receptor beta chain sequence with its context. The antigen remains undetermined. Data came from immunoSEQ multiplex PCR; TCRdb stores just in-frame clones and leaves some out. The sample includes 130,000 or so clones, about 90% of them seen just once. This sample is part of a study of graft-versus-host responses after intestinal transplantation. Study-wide background: Each recipient received anti-thymocyte globulin induction, then tacrolimus and steroids for about 3 years.

Findings and caveats of the study: Within allografts, high graft-versus-host to host-versus-graft clonal ratios were seen among patients with graft-donor T cell macrochimerism. Levels of circulating GvH clones at their peak were associated with early post-transplant HvG declines. Some GvH clones appeared in ileal mucosa or blood before recipient bone marrow.

This receptor was identified in a human donor who received an intestinal transplant. The specimen was unstimulated CD4+ T cells sorted from spleen or lymph node cells, collected before intestinal transplant.

The CDR3 DNA follows: TGTGCCAGCAGTTTGATGGGGGCGGGAGCGAACACCGGGGAGCTGTTTTTT. This encodes CASSLMGAGANTGELFF. The V and J genes are TRBV28 and TRBJ2-2, with a tentative D call TRBD2 (7 bases). The V gene lost 3 bases and the J gene lost 0 bases, with 14 bases spanning the gap. The CDR3 sequence is 17 residues long. The V gene's germline CDR1 is MDHEN and CDR2 SYDVKM. The whole variable domain, filled in from reference TRBV28 and TRBJ2-2, reads DVKVTQSSRYLVKRTGEKVFLECVQDMDHENMFWYRQDPGLGLRLIYFSYDVKMKEKGDIPEGYSVSREKKERFSLILESASTNQTSMYLCASSLMGAGANTGELFFGEGSRLTVL.